These 22 T cell receptor beta chains were all obtained from the same sample, sequenced in a study of blood T cell repertoires in COVID-19. TCRdb keeps only in-frame clones here, not all; method: immunoSEQ multiplex PCR. The data hold 50,000 to 60,000 clones, with 88% observed a single time. Sequencing was performed on peripheral blood. The receptors here all came from a man between 60 and 75 years old with active COVID-19.

V is TRBV18 and J is TRBJ2-2; a weak D match, TRBD2 (6 bases). The CDR3 runs 16 residues. The V end lost 0 bases, the J end lost 3 bases, and 11 bases lay between the germline ends. CDR1 is KGHSH and CDR2 is LQKENI in the germline V gene. CDR3 sequence (DNA): TGTGCCAGCTCACCACCGAGACTAGGGCACACCGGGGAGCTGTTTTTT. Translating gives CASSPPRLGHTGELFF.

The rearrangement uses TRBV19 and TRBJ2-1; TRBD1 matches 10 bases. Per the germline V gene, CDR1 is LNHDA and CDR2 is SQIVND (reference sequence). The J segment lost 0 bases and the V segment lost 11 bases, leaving 13 bases of the junction unmatched. This CDR3 region has 17 residues. In DNA form, the CDR3 reads TGTGCCTCCGGGACAGGGGTCTACCTTAGCTCCTACAATGAGCAGTTCTTC. The encoded protein is CASGTGVYLSSYNEQFF.

The rearrangement links TRBV7-3 to TRBJ2-1; TRBD2 matches 8 bases. The germline gives CDR1 SGHTA, CDR2 FQGTGA. The CDR3 length is 15 residues. V lost 5 bases and J lost 10; bases outside the gene matches: 13. CDR3 bases: TGTGCCAGCAGCCCCCGGGCTAGCGGGTGGAAGGAGCAGTTCTTC. It yields the protein CASSPRASGWKEQFF.

CDR3 sequence: CASTSDIYNEQFF. As DNA, the CDR3 is TGCGCCAGCACCTCTGACATCTACAATGAGCAGTTCTTC. The chain combines TRBV10-1 with TRBJ2-1; no firm D call. Per germline, CDR1 WNHNN and CDR2 SYGVQD (reference sequence). The V gene lost 7 bases and the J gene lost 3 bases, with 10 bases spanning the gap. The CDR3 runs 13 residues.

V gene TRBV6-2 or TRBV6-3 combines with J gene TRBJ2-5; D might be TRBD2 (7 bases). The CDR3 covers 15 residues. Deletions cut 2 bases from V and 2 bases from J, with 12 bases between. CDR1 is MNHEY and CDR2 is SVGEGT in the germline V gene. The CDR3 spells CASSYRGGRQETQYF. The CDR3 nucleotides read TGTGCCAGCAGTTACAGGGGGGGAAGGCAAGAGACCCAGTACTTC.

The gene calls are TRBV4-2 and TRBJ1-1; TRBD1 is a possible D gene (6 bases). CDR3 length: 13 amino acids. V lost 1 base and J lost 5, with 8 bases in between. CDR1 LGHNA and CDR2 YNFKEQ come from the germline V gene. CDR3 protein: CASSQVQGTEAFF. The CDR3 region has the DNA TGTGCCAGCAGCCAAGTCCAGGGGACTGAAGCTTTCTTT.

The chain recombines TRBV3-1 (or the pseudogene TRBV3-2) with TRBJ2-2, with TRBD1 as a possible D gene (5 bases). Germline lookup yields CDR1 LGHDT and CDR2 YNNKEL (reference sequence). V shed 3 bases and J shed 1 base, with 9 bases lying between them. The CDR3 is 15 residues long. CDR3 loop: CASSQWGLNTGELFF. The CDR3 bases are TGTGCCAGCAGCCAGTGGGGCTTGAACACCGGGGAGCTGTTTTTT.

The genes are TRBV29-1 and TRBJ1-2; D may be TRBD1 (6 bases). The CDR3 runs 12 residues. V was trimmed by 4 bases and J by 4 bases, leaving 10 bases between them. Germline loops: CDR1 SQVTM, CDR2 ANQGSEA. The CDR3, as DNA: TGCAGCGTTGGTGGGGGCGTCTATGGCTACACCTTC. Translated, it gives CSVGGGVYGYTF.

The rearrangement joins TRBV7-7 to TRBJ2-1, with 9 bases aligning to TRBD2. Germline assignment: CDR1 SSHAT and CDR2 FNYEAQ (reference sequence). V lost 8 bases, J lost 1 base, and 3 bases stayed unmatched. The CDR3 totals 14 residues. CDR3 bases: TGTGCCAGCTCCGCGGGAGGGTCCTACAATGAGCAGTTCTTC. This encodes CASSAGGSYNEQFF.

The V and J genes are TRBV3-1 (or the pseudogene TRBV3-2) and TRBJ2-4, with 7 bases that match TRBD1. This CDR3 is 14 amino acids long. With V trimmed by 4 bases and J by 8 bases, 8 bases remained unmatched. Germline V gene sequence: CDR1 LGHDT, CDR2 YNNKEL (reference sequence). The CDR3 protein is CASSPQGSGDIQYF. CDR3 DNA: TGTGCCAGCAGCCCACAGGGGTCGGGCGACATTCAGTACTTC.

This clone has only a few counts. This chain connects TRBV11-1 to TRBJ2-1, with 8 bases matching TRBD1. The CDR3 has 13 residues. Trimming at V came to 5 bases and at J to 7 bases, leaving 4 bases not matched to a gene. In germline, CDR1 is SGHAT, CDR2 FQDESV (reference sequence). CDR3 region: CASSRGQANEQFF. CDR3 DNA sequence: TGTGCCAGCAGCCGGGGACAGGCAAATGAGCAGTTCTTC. The entire variable domain, with the rest obtained from reference TRBV11-1 and TRBJ2-1, is as follows: EAEVAQSPRYKITEKSQAVAFWCDPISGHATLYWYRQILGQGPELLVQFQDESVVDDSQLPKDRFSAERLKGVDSTLKIQPAELGDSAMYLCASSRGQANEQFFGPGTRLTVL.

This chain joins TRBV7-2 and TRBJ1-1; D might be TRBD1 (6 bases). The CDR3 is made up of 14 amino acids. V was shortened by 3 bases and J by 3 bases, with 11 bases between the two germline ends. Germline loops: CDR1 SGHTA, CDR2 FQGNSA. CDR3 residues: CASSLGQSHTEAFF. CDR3 nucleotides: TGTGCCAGCAGCTTGGGACAATCTCACACTGAAGCTTTCTTT.

The chain uses TRBV18 and TRBJ2-2; tentatively, D is TRBD2 (6 bases). The CDR3 sequence is 14 residues long. V lost 6 bases and J lost 6, with 14 bases in between. CDR1 KGHSH and CDR2 LQKENI come from the germline V gene. In DNA form, the CDR3 reads TGTGCCAGCTCGCCCCTGACTAGTTCCGGGGAGCTGTTTTTT. Translation: CASSPLTSSGELFF.

The J gene is TRBJ2-3, the V gene TRBV6-5; 7 nucleotides align to TRBD2. Unmatched junction bases numbered 4, after V lost 2 bases and J lost 5 bases. The length of the CDR3 is 14 residues. Germline V gene lookup returns CDR1 MNHEY and CDR2 SVGAGI. The CDR3 loop reads CASSYGGSQDTQYF. Written as DNA, the CDR3 is TGTGCCAGCAGTTACGGCGGGAGTCAAGATACGCAGTATTTT.

This clone was seen a single time. J is TRBJ2-1 and V is TRBV19; TRBD2 matches at 9 bases. Germline CDR1 is LNHDA and CDR2 is SQIVND (reference sequence). This CDR3 comprises 16 residues. The ends lost 5 bases at V and 1 base at J; junction bases unmatched: 6. The CDR3 sequence is CASSAPGLASYNEQFF. The CDR3, as DNA: TGTGCCAGTAGTGCACCGGGACTAGCATCCTACAATGAGCAGTTCTTC. The whole variable domain, filled in from reference TRBV19 and TRBJ2-1, reads DGGITQSPKYLFRKEGQNVTLSCEQNLNHDAMYWYRQDPGQGLRLIYYSQIVNDFQKGDIAEGYSVSREKKESFPLTVTSAQKNPTAFYLCASSAPGLASYNEQFFGPGTRLTVL.

The chain is built from TRBV9 and TRBJ2-7, with 9 bases fitting TRBD1. The ends lost 0 bases at V and 2 bases at J; junction bases unmatched: 6. CDR1 and CDR2 (germline): SGDLS, YYNGEE. The CDR3 is made up of 16 amino acids. The CDR3 DNA sequence: TGTGCCAGCAGCGTAGGCCGGGACAGGGTCGCCTACGAGCAGTACTTC. The encoded protein is CASSVGRDRVAYEQYF.

V is TRBV12-3 or TRBV12-4 and J is TRBJ1-1, with a tentative D call TRBD1 (5 bases). V lost 5 bases and J lost 7, with 8 bases in between. The CDR3 has 11 amino acids. CDR3 DNA: TGTGCCAGCAGTCTAGACAGTGAAGCTTTCTTT. Its protein is CASSLDSEAFF.

DNA of the CDR3: TGTGCCAGCAGTGAGAACAGGGGATCTAACTATGGCTACACCTTC. Residues: CASSENRGSNYGYTF. The chain combines TRBV6-4 with TRBJ1-2; TRBD1 agrees at 7 bases. The CDR3 has 15 amino acids. Germline values: CDR1 MRHNA, CDR2 SNTAGT. The trim removed 3 bases at V and 0 bases at J, leaving 4 bases unmatched.

The CDR3 loop reads CASRVGAPGNTIYF. CDR3 DNA: TGTGCCAGCAGGGTGGGGGCGCCGGGAAACACCATATATTTT. V gene TRBV3-1 (or the pseudogene TRBV3-2) combines with J gene TRBJ1-3, with D perhaps TRBD1 (6 bases). Germline values: CDR1 LGHDT, CDR2 YNNKEL (reference sequence). Trimming took 6 bases from V and 4 from J, leaving 13 bases between them. The length of the CDR3 is 14 residues.

The chain is built from TRBV10-3 and TRBJ2-2; 7 bases agree with TRBD2. From germline, CDR1 is ENHRY and CDR2 SYGVKD. CDR3 size: 16 residues. Unmatched junction bases numbered 7, after V lost 6 bases and J lost 0 bases. The CDR3 DNA reads TGTGCCATCAGCAAAGGCGGGAGCACGAACACCGGGGAGCTGTTTTTT. As protein: CAISKGGSTNTGELFF.

The chain combines TRBV5-1 with TRBJ2-2; maybe TRBD1 (5 bases). The germline V gene has CDR1 SGHRS and CDR2 YFSETQ. The CDR3 runs 15 residues. The ends were cut back, 0 bases at V and 1 base at J, with 7 bases in the middle. CDR3 sequence reads: CASSLADRNTGELFF. CDR3 nucleotide sequence: TGCGCCAGCAGCTTGGCAGACAGGAACACCGGGGAGCTGTTTTTT.

The chain links TRBV7-6 to TRBJ1-6; no firm D call. With 7 bases removed from V and 6 bases from J, the gap between germline ends came to 4 bases. The CDR3 contains 11 residues. Germline values: CDR1 SGHVS, CDR2 FNYEAQ. The CDR3 protein is CASNCNSPLHF. The CDR3 nucleotides are TGTGCCAGCAACTGTAATTCACCCCTCCACTTT.